This T cell receptor (beta chain) was found in a study of glioma-infiltrating T cells after dendritic cell vaccination. Study context: Patients received autologous tumor lysate-pulsed dendritic cell vaccination between about 2002 and 2013. Overall study results and limits: Estimated pretreatment TIL content predicted outcome after dendritic cell vaccination.

Turning to this clone: The antigen remains unidentified.

The primer mix had 60 V beta and 13 J beta primers. Sequencing was performed with immunoSEQ multiplex PCR; in TCRdb, only in-frame clones are kept and a portion is missing. Of about 96,000 clones listed, 79% were seen once; the top ten hold over 5%. The length of the CDR3 is 15 residues. Looked up from germline, CDR1 is SNHLY and CDR2 is FYNNEI. Trimming pared 4 bases from V and 0 bases from J, leaving 11 bases between. No glioblastoma patient carried an isocitrate dehydrogenase mutation. The J gene is TRBJ2-3, the V gene TRBV2; D is ambiguous. This receptor was obtained from a human donor with glioblastoma. Sequencing used blood, obtained before dendritic cell vaccination. This CDR3 reads CASSVGLLSTDTQYF. The DNA of the CDR3 is TGTGCCAGCAGTGTGGGCTTGTTAAGCACAGATACGCAGTATTTT.